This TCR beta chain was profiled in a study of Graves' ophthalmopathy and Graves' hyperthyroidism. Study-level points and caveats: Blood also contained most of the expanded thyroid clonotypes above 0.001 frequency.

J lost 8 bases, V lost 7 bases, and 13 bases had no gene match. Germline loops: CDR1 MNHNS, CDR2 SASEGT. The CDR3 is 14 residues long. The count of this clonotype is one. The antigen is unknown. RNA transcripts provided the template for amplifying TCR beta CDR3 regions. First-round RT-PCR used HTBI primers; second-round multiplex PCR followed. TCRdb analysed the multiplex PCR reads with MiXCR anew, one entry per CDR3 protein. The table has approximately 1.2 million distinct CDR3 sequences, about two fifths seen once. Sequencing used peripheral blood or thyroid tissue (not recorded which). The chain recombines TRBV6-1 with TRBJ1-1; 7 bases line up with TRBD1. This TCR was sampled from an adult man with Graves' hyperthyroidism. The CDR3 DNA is TGTGCCAGCAACTTATGGCAGGGGGGACGAGAAGCTTTCTTT. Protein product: CASNLWQGGREAFF.